These 9 T cell receptor beta chains were all obtained from the same sample, sequenced in a study of blood T cell repertoires in COVID-19. The method was immunoSEQ multiplex PCR; TCRdb's version includes in-frame clones alone and lacks a portion of them. The data show 150,000 to 200,000 clones, around 80% seen once. Sequencing used peripheral blood. These receptors all stem from an elderly woman with COVID-19, enrolled during active disease.

The chain has TRBV24-1 and TRBJ2-7; 9 bases match TRBD2. The CDR3 covers 13 residues. The germline gives CDR1 KGHDR, CDR2 SFDVKD. V lost 6 bases to trimming and J lost 6 bases; unmatched junction nucleotides: 5. The CDR3 DNA reads as TGTGCCACCAGTTTTGGACTAGCGACCGAGCAGTACTTC. Translating it yields CATSFGLATEQYF.

The chain couples TRBV5-4 to TRBJ2-1; TRBD2 matches 10 bases. CDR3 length: 13 amino acids. J was trimmed by 15 bases and V by 10 bases; bases with no gene match: 16. CDR1 is SGHNT and CDR2 is YYREEE in the germline V gene (reference sequence). The CDR3 loop is CAYSGRAIYGTFF. Written as DNA, the CDR3 is TGTGCCTACAGCGGGAGGGCCATTTACGGCACGTTCTTC.

The V call is TRBV5-1, the J call TRBJ2-5; D gene unclear. Trimming shortened V by 5 bases and J by 5 bases, and 19 bases separated the two germline ends. This CDR3 region has 15 residues. Germline V gene data show CDR1 as SGHRS and CDR2 as YFSETQ. CDR3 bases: TGCGCCAGCAGATGGTCAACGACATCGTGGGAGACCCAGTACTTC. It is translated as CASRWSTTSWETQYF. The full variable domain, with the rest looked up from reference TRBV5-1 and TRBJ2-5, is KAGVTQTPRYLIKTRGQQVTLSCSPISGHRSVSWYQQTPGQGLQFLFEYFSETQRNKGNFPGRFSGRQFSNSRSEMNVSTLELGDSALYLCASRWSTTSWETQYFGPGTRLLVL.

The chain joins TRBV5-1 to TRBJ2-1; D is ambiguous. V lost 0 bases and J lost 9, with 13 bases in between. The CDR3 extends over 14 amino acids. Germline CDR1 is SGHRS and CDR2 is YFSETQ. The CDR3 loop is CASSLETGAGEQFF. In DNA form, the CDR3 reads TGCGCCAGCAGCTTGGAGACTGGAGCTGGTGAGCAGTTCTTC.

This sequence joins TRBV7-9 and TRBJ2-5; D perhaps matches TRBD1 (5 bases). V was trimmed by 1 base and J by 1 base, leaving 13 bases between them. The CDR3 totals 16 residues. Germline CDR1 is SEHNR and CDR2 is FQNEAQ (reference sequence). The CDR3 DNA follows: TGTGCCAGCAGCTTAGGCCTCTCAGGGCTCCAAGAGACCCAGTACTTC. It specifies CASSLGLSGLQETQYF.

The chain links TRBV7-9 to TRBJ2-1; 9 bases agree with TRBD1. This CDR3 region has 16 residues. V was pared by 5 bases and J by 5 bases, with 10 bases of the junction left unmatched. Germline V gene lookup returns CDR1 SEHNR and CDR2 FQNEAQ (reference sequence). DNA of the CDR3: TGTGCCAGCAGCCCGCCCGGGACAGGGTCCCACAATGAGCAGTTCTTC. Amino acids: CASSPPGTGSHNEQFF.

The V and J genes are TRBV12-3 or TRBV12-4 and TRBJ2-5; 7 bases map to TRBD2. The CDR3 spans 11 residues. Unmatched junction bases numbered 0, after V lost 6 bases and J lost 5 bases. The CDR3: CASRGGETQYF. The CDR3 nucleotides are TGTGCCAGCAGGGGGGGGGAGACCCAGTACTTC.

The chain joins TRBV3-1 (or the pseudogene TRBV3-2) to TRBJ1-6; D is undetermined. V was pared by 4 bases and J by 7 bases, with 8 bases between. In germline, CDR1 is LGHDT, CDR2 YNNKEL (reference sequence). The CDR3 loop spans 13 amino acids. This CDR3 is CASSPQANSPLHF. CDR3 bases: TGTGCCAGCAGCCCCCAGGCGAATTCACCCCTCCACTTT.

The chain links TRBV19 to TRBJ2-5; 9 nucleotides match TRBD1. This CDR3 has 14 residues. CDR1 is LNHDA and CDR2 is SQIVND in the germline V gene (reference sequence). V lost 4 bases and J lost 5; bases outside the gene matches: 5. The CDR3 sequence is CASSTQTGGETQYF. In nucleotides, the CDR3 is TGTGCCAGTAGTACCCAGACAGGGGGGGAGACCCAGTACTTC.